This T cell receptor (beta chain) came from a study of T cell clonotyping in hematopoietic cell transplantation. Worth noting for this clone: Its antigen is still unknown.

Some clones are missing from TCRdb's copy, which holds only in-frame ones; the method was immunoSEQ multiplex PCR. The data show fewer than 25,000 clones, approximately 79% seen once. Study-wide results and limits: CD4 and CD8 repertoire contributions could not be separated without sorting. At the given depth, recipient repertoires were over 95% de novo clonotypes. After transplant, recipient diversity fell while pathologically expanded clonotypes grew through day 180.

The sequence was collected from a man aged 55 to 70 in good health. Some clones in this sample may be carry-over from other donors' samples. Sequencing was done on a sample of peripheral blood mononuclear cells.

The CDR3 coding sequence is TGTGCCTGGATGGGTGAAGATAATGACTATGGCTACACCTTC. The encoded protein is CAWMGEDNDYGYTF. The rearrangement uses TRBV30 and TRBJ1-2; D is unresolved. CDR1 is GTSNPN, CDR2 SVGIG, per germline (reference sequence). This CDR3 has 14 amino acids. Trimming left V 4 bases short and J 3 bases short, with 15 bases between.